The 20 T cell receptor beta chains below all came from one sample that was sequenced in a study of cytomegalovirus exposure and HLA in healthy donors. The PCR contained 60 Vbeta and 13 Jbeta primers. Generated by immunoSEQ multiplex PCR, the TCRdb table keeps only in-frame clones and is missing some. The sample lists roughly 110,000 clones; approximately 80% were seen once. The sample was PBMCs. These receptor sequences come from a woman between 40 and 50 years old in good health and CMV-seropositive.

There are a few counts of this clone. This chain uses TRBV5-1 with TRBJ2-3; 7 positions match TRBD1. The V gene's germline CDR1 is SGHRS and CDR2 YFSETQ. This CDR3 has 14 residues. V lost 4 bases and J lost 5; bases outside the gene matches: 7. CDR3 sequence: CASSTDRSQDTQYF. CDR3 bases: TGCGCCAGCAGCACGGACAGGTCCCAAGATACGCAGTATTTT.

The DNA of the CDR3 is TGTGCCAGCAGCAAGTTTGGGTCTACTAGCGGGGGTGGGGGGGAGCTGTTTTTT. This codes for CASSKFGSTSGGGGELFF. V is TRBV21-1 and J is TRBJ2-2; the table's D call of TRBD2 was not tested on the DNA. TRBV21-1 is a listed pseudogene. CDR3 size: 18 residues.

This clone has a handful of counts. The rearrangement joins TRBV2 to TRBJ1-5; tentative D call: TRBD1 (5 bases). Germline V lookup: CDR1 SNHLY, CDR2 FYNNEI. The CDR3 has 16 residues. Trimming took off 4 bases at V and 3 bases at J, with 16 bases between the two ends. CDR3 sequence: CASSGAGTDYNQPQHF. CDR3 DNA: TGTGCCAGCAGTGGTGCGGGGACGGATTACAATCAGCCCCAGCATTTT.

This rearrangement joins TRBV11-1 to TRBJ2-5, with D maybe TRBD2 (6 bases). This CDR3 spans 13 amino acids. The ends were cut back, 4 bases at V and 5 bases at J, with 11 bases in the middle. The germline CDR1 and CDR2 sequences are SGHAT and FQDESV (reference sequence). The CDR3 nucleotides are TGTGCCAGCAGCTGGGGGGAAGGTGAGACCCAGTACTTC. Its translation: CASSWGEGETQYF.

The chain combines TRBV2 with TRBJ1-6, with D possibly being TRBD1 (5 bases). Per germline, CDR1 SNHLY and CDR2 FYNNEI. Trimming pared 6 bases from V and 7 bases from J, leaving 10 bases between. The CDR3 is 13 amino acids. Written as DNA, the CDR3 is TGTGCCAGCAGCTCGGAGGGGAATTCACCCCTCCACTTT. It translates to CASSSEGNSPLHF.

As for this clone: A junction boundary mismatches the germline segment, possibly from a read error. Other DNA sequences of this sample code for an identical CDR3. The chain has TRBV18 and TRBJ2-7; 13 bases are a match to TRBD2. CDR1 is KGHSH, CDR2 LQKENI, per germline. The CDR3 loop spans 17 amino acids. CDR3 DNA: TGTGCCAGCTCACCAGGACTAGCGGGGGCTGGAGGAGGCGAGCAATACTTC. This encodes CASSPGLAGAGGGEQYF.

J is TRBJ2-1 and V is TRBV5-8; 7 nucleotides align to TRBD1. Losses at the gene ends were 5 bases for V and 2 bases for J; bases not matched to a gene: 4. CDR1 and CDR2 (germline): SGHTS, YDEGEE. This CDR3 has 14 amino acids. This chain's CDR3 is CASRRQGPYNEQFF. CDR3 coding DNA: TGTGCCAGCAGAAGACAGGGCCCCTACAATGAGCAGTTCTTC.

This sequence joins TRBV4-1 and TRBJ2-3; 11 bases fit TRBD2. The ends lost 1 base at V and 2 bases at J; junction bases unmatched: 11. This CDR3 spans 19 amino acids. CDR1 is MGHRA, CDR2 YSYEKL, per germline. The CDR3 DNA follows: TGCGCCAGCAGCCAAGCTATCGGTCTAGCGGGGGGTATCACAGATACGCAGTATTTT. Its translation is CASSQAIGLAGGITDTQYF.

Only a few counts were recorded for this clone. The V and J genes are TRBV6-6 and TRBJ2-3; 11 nucleotides align to TRBD1. V shed 6 bases, J shed 4 bases, and the junction held 6 bases outside the gene matches. The CDR3 covers 15 residues. Germline V gives CDR1 MNHNY, CDR2 SVGAGI (reference sequence). This CDR3 is CASSLGQGASDTQYF. CDR3 sequence (DNA): TGTGCCAGCAGCCTCGGACAGGGGGCGTCAGATACGCAGTATTTT.

The chain recombines TRBV29-1 with TRBJ1-6; perhaps TRBD1 as D (5 bases). The germline gives CDR1 SQVTM, CDR2 ANQGSEA. The CDR3 has 16 residues. The V and J ends lost 5 bases and 7 bases respectively, with 21 bases between them. The CDR3 DNA follows: TGCAGCGTTCAGACATTATCGGGGGGTCTAAATTCACCCCTCCACTTT. Protein product: CSVQTLSGGLNSPLHF.

This clone was found a few times. This chain joins TRBV6-5 and TRBJ1-1, with D maybe TRBD1 (5 bases). CDR1 and CDR2 (germline): MNHEY, SVGAGI. This CDR3 has 14 amino acids. V was trimmed by 2 bases and J by 8 bases, leaving 15 bases between them. CDR3 DNA: TGTGCCAGCAGTTACACGCCAGGGTTGGCCGAAGCTTTCTTT. Encoded protein: CASSYTPGLAEAFF.

V gene TRBV30 combines with J gene TRBJ1-1; the D gene is possibly TRBD1 (6 bases). The CDR3 is 12 residues long. Trimming took off 5 bases at V and 6 bases at J, with 13 bases between the two ends. Germline CDR1 is GTSNPN and CDR2 is SVGIG (reference sequence). In nucleotides, the CDR3 is TGTGCCTGGGCACAGGGAAGGGCTGAAGCTTTCTTT. This translates into CAWAQGRAEAFF.

The chain carries TRBV30 and TRBJ1-6, with a tentative D call TRBD1 (5 bases). From germline, CDR1 is GTSNPN and CDR2 SVGIG (reference sequence). The CDR3 is 14 amino acids. The V end was cut by 4 bases, the J end by 5 bases, with 12 bases between. CDR3 DNA sequence: TGTGCCTGGAAGGGGTCCCTAAATAATTCACCCCTCCACTTT. Protein: CAWKGSLNNSPLHF.

This clone was counted a few times. V and J are TRBV5-1 and TRBJ2-2, with a weak D call TRBD1 (5 bases). The CDR3 extends over 13 amino acids. V gave up 4 bases and J gave up 6 bases, with 10 bases separating them. Germline assignment: CDR1 SGHRS and CDR2 YFSETQ. The CDR3 bases are TGCGCCAGCAGCCGACAGTGGCCCGGGGAGCTGTTTTTT. Its protein product is CASSRQWPGELFF.

The rearrangement uses TRBV28 and TRBJ1-2; D uncertain. V was cut by 2 bases and J by 1 base, with 8 bases left in between. CDR3 length: 14 residues. Germline V lookup: CDR1 MDHEN, CDR2 SYDVKM. The CDR3 DNA is TGTGCCAGCAGTTTACAACTCCTTAACTATGGCTACACCTTC. Its protein product is CASSLQLLNYGYTF.

The chain links TRBV6-5 to TRBJ1-1, with a weak D call TRBD1 (5 bases). The CDR3 totals 15 residues. Germline V lookup: CDR1 MNHEY, CDR2 SVGAGI. Trimming removed 4 bases at V and 6 bases at J, with 18 bases between. The CDR3 reads CASSSVKAGRAEAFF. The CDR3 nucleotides read TGTGCCAGCAGTTCTGTGAAAGCAGGGAGGGCTGAAGCTTTCTTT.

This sequence joins TRBV30 and TRBJ2-7, with D tentatively TRBD1 (6 bases). This CDR3 contains 11 residues. Between the trimmed V and J ends, which lost 8 bases and 3 bases, there was a span of 11 bases. Germline CDR1 reads GTSNPN; CDR2 reads SVGIG (reference sequence). The CDR3 protein is CAPEQGYEQYF. The CDR3 DNA sequence: TGTGCCCCCGAACAGGGCTACGAGCAGTACTTC.

The rearrangement uses TRBV6-5 and TRBJ2-7; 9 bases align to TRBD1. The V segment lost 6 bases and the J segment 1 base; nucleotides outside the gene matches: 7. Germline lookup yields CDR1 MNHEY and CDR2 SVGAGI. CDR3 size: 15 residues. CDR3 residues: CASRGQGGMSYEQYF. CDR3 nucleotides: TGTGCCAGCAGGGGACAGGGAGGAATGTCCTACGAGCAGTACTTC.

The chain links TRBV5-4 to TRBJ2-5; 13 nucleotides align to TRBD2. Unmatched junction bases numbered 13, after V lost 6 bases and J lost 2 bases. The length of the CDR3 is 18 residues. Per germline, CDR1 SGHNT and CDR2 YYREEE (reference sequence). In DNA form, the CDR3 reads TGTGCCAGCACCAATGGAGGGACTAGCGGGGCCATTCAAGAGACCCAGTACTTC. Amino acid sequence: CASTNGGTSGAIQETQYF.

The rearrangement uses TRBV7-2 and TRBJ2-7, with 9 bases that match TRBD2. The V gene's germline CDR1 is SGHTA and CDR2 FQGNSA. The CDR3 has 15 residues. Trimming cost V 5 bases and J 5 bases; bases outside gene matches: 10. CDR3 in DNA: TGTGCCAGCAGCCCGGGGCGGGGGGGCATCCACGAGCAGTACTTC. Translation gives CASSPGRGGIHEQYF.